This entry lists 29 T cell receptor beta chains sequenced from one sample in a study of PD-1 blockade in classical Hodgkin lymphoma. Indicated time point: cycle 4 day 1 (C4D1), after more than five weeks of nivolumab. Every patient had relapsed following autologous stem cell transplantation, and cohorts differed in brentuximab vedotin exposure. Clones were sequenced by immunoSEQ multiplex PCR, and TCRdb holds only the in-frame ones, with some missing. The sample includes about 24,000 clones, around three quarters of them seen just once. The input for sequencing was peripheral blood mononuclear cells (PBMCs), taken before the fourth cycle of nivolumab. Every receptor here comes from a human donor with classical Hodgkin lymphoma.

The chain has TRBV7-3 and TRBJ2-6; no firm D call. Germline V gene lookup returns CDR1 SGHTA and CDR2 FQGTGA. This CDR3 has 15 amino acids. With 5 bases removed from V and 0 bases from J, the gap between germline ends came to 8 bases. The chain's CDR3 is CASSPMSSGANVLTF. CDR3 DNA sequence: TGTGCCAGCAGCCCCATGAGCTCTGGGGCCAACGTCCTGACTTTC. The entire variable domain, with the rest obtained from reference TRBV7-3 and TRBJ2-6, is as follows: GAGVSQTPSNKVTEKGKYVELRCDPISGHTALYWYRQSLGQGPEFLIYFQGTGAADDSGLPNDRFFAVRPEGSVSTLKIQRTERGDSAVYLCASSPMSSGANVLTFGAGSRLTVL.

The chain carries TRBV19 and TRBJ1-1; D remains ambiguous. Looked up from germline, CDR1 is LNHDA and CDR2 is SQIVND (reference sequence). This CDR3 has 13 residues. The ends were cut back, 5 bases at V and 1 base at J, with 8 bases in the middle. The CDR3 spells CASSRLRNTEAFF. Here the CDR3 DNA reads TGTGCCAGTAGTCGTCTGCGGAACACTGAAGCTTTCTTT.

The rearrangement uses TRBV5-5 and TRBJ2-5; D unresolved. With 1 base removed from V and 4 bases from J, the gap between germline ends came to 11 bases. The CDR3 sequence is 14 residues long. Germline CDR1 is SGHKS and CDR2 is YYEKEE (reference sequence). Written as DNA, the CDR3 is TGTGCCAGCAGCTTGACTCCACATTCAGAGACCCAGTACTTC. Translated: CASSLTPHSETQYF.

This clone was detected a few times. Written as DNA, the CDR3 is TGTGCCAGCAGTTACTCTGGGGGGGGCCAGCCCCAGCATTTT. Translating gives CASSYSGGGQPQHF. The gene calls are TRBV6-6 and TRBJ1-5; tentative D call: TRBD1 (6 bases). Trimming stripped 0 bases from V and 7 bases from J, with 10 bases between. CDR3 size: 14 residues. In germline, CDR1 is MNHNY, CDR2 SVGAGI (reference sequence).

This chain uses TRBV4-1 with TRBJ2-3; perhaps TRBD2 as D (6 bases). This CDR3 region has 16 residues. Trimming cost V 2 bases and J 5 bases, with 17 bases left between them. Germline CDR1 is MGHRA and CDR2 is YSYEKL. The CDR3 spells CASSQRDSRGGDTQYF. DNA of the CDR3: TGCGCCAGCAGCCAACGGGATTCGCGGGGAGGAGATACGCAGTATTTT.

V and J are TRBV5-1 and TRBJ2-3, with D possibly being TRBD1 (6 bases). CDR1 is SGHRS and CDR2 is YFSETQ in the germline V gene. The CDR3 spans 15 residues. Trimming pared 4 bases from V and 4 bases from J, leaving 16 bases between. CDR3 coding DNA: TGCGCCAGCAGCGTACAGGGTCCCGCCGCAGATACGCAGTATTTT. Protein sequence: CASSVQGPAADTQYF.

This sequence joins TRBV18 and TRBJ1-3; D is undetermined. Germline values: CDR1 KGHSH, CDR2 LQKENI. V lost 6 bases, J lost 8 bases, and 14 bases lay in between. CDR3 size: 13 residues. CDR3 loop: CASSPTLADTIYF. The CDR3 DNA follows: TGTGCCAGCTCCCCCACCCTCGCGGACACCATATATTTT.

This sequence joins TRBV19 and TRBJ1-2, with D hard to call. V lost 4 bases to trimming and J lost 3 bases, with 12 bases between them. The CDR3 length is 14 residues. Germline lookup yields CDR1 LNHDA and CDR2 SQIVND (reference sequence). CDR3 residues: CASSTPGLDYGYTF. Here the CDR3 DNA reads TGTGCCAGTAGTACCCCCGGGCTTGACTATGGCTACACCTTC.

V gene TRBV18 combines with J gene TRBJ1-3; D may be TRBD1 (6 bases). CDR1 and CDR2 from the germline V gene are KGHSH and LQKENI. The CDR3 spans 15 residues. V lost 3 bases and J 1 base, leaving 10 bases between the germline ends. In DNA, the CDR3 is TGTGCCAGCTCACCCCAGGGGCCTTCTGGAAACACCATATATTTT. Translation gives CASSPQGPSGNTIYF.

The rearrangement uses TRBV19 and TRBJ1-1; no clear D. Germline V CDR1 and CDR2: LNHDA, SQIVND (reference sequence). The CDR3 runs to 13 residues. V was pared by 4 bases and J by 0 bases, with 6 bases between. CDR3 coding DNA: TGTGCCAGTAGTACACCAGTGAACACTGAAGCTTTCTTT. Protein product: CASSTPVNTEAFF.

In this sample, this clone turned up a few times. This chain joins TRBV28 and TRBJ2-7, with D perhaps matching TRBD1 or TRBD2 (5 bases each). The germline V gene has CDR1 MDHEN and CDR2 SYDVKM. CDR3 length: 17 residues. Trimming took off 5 bases at V and 3 bases at J, with 23 bases between the two ends. The CDR3 DNA sequence: TGTGCCAGCAGTCCAAGTATGGCAGGGAGCTTTAGCTACGAGCAGTACGTC. As protein: CASSPSMAGSFSYEQYV.

This chain links TRBV30 with TRBJ2-1; TRBD2 agrees at 11 bases. The ends lost 3 bases at V and 5 bases at J; junction bases unmatched: 9. The length of the CDR3 is 16 residues. Germline V gene lookup returns CDR1 GTSNPN and CDR2 SVGIG (reference sequence). The CDR3 spells CAWSQPSGGRDNEQFF. CDR3 DNA: TGTGCCTGGAGCCAACCTAGCGGGGGGCGTGACAATGAGCAGTTCTTC.

The chain carries TRBV7-2 and TRBJ2-7; 9 nucleotides align to TRBD2. J gave up 2 bases and V 3 bases, and 8 bases lay outside the gene matches. Germline V lookup: CDR1 SGHTA, CDR2 FQGNSA. This CDR3 has 16 amino acids. The CDR3 loop reads CASSLGQAGGPYEQYV. The DNA for the CDR3 is TGTGCCAGCAGCTTGGGCCAAGCGGGGGGCCCCTACGAGCAGTACGTC.

This clone came up a few times. The gene calls are TRBV6-6 and TRBJ2-7, with D maybe TRBD2 (5 bases). The CDR3 length is 13 residues. Germline CDR1 and CDR2: MNHNY and SVGAGI (reference sequence). The germline V and J ends were trimmed by 2 bases and 4 bases, with 9 bases remaining between them. The CDR3 nucleotides read TGTGCCAGCAGTTACCCGGGGAAGTACGAGCAGTACTTC. It specifies CASSYPGKYEQYF.

The chain combines TRBV5-1 with TRBJ2-5; no reliable D call. CDR3 length equals 15 residues. Germline V lookup: CDR1 SGHRS, CDR2 YFSETQ. The V and J ends lost 0 bases and 3 bases respectively, with 12 bases between them. CDR3 amino acids: CASSLEATSKETQYF. The CDR3 DNA is TGCGCCAGCAGCTTGGAAGCGACATCAAAAGAGACCCAGTACTTC.

The chain is built from TRBV6-1 and TRBJ2-4; 8 bases are a match to TRBD1. Germline loops: CDR1 MNHNS, CDR2 SASEGT. This CDR3 spans 15 amino acids. Trimming removed 4 bases from V and 8 bases from J; junction bases left unmatched: 10. The CDR3 nucleotides are TGTGCCAGCAGTGGTTCAGGGGGCAAACGAGACATTCAGTACTTC. The encoded protein is CASSGSGGKRDIQYF.

CDR3 DNA sequence: TGTGCCAGCAGCTTGAGGGGTTTGGGCACTGAAGCTTTCTTT. It encodes CASSLRGLGTEAFF. The chain couples TRBV7-9 to TRBJ1-1, with D perhaps TRBD1 (5 bases). The CDR3 length is 14 residues. CDR1 is SEHNR, CDR2 FQNEAQ, per germline (reference sequence). With 3 bases removed from V and 4 bases from J, the gap between germline ends came to 12 bases.

Only one count was recorded for this clone. The genes are TRBV18 and TRBJ1-4; D possibly corresponds to TRBD1 (5 bases). The CDR3 has 15 residues. The germline V gene has CDR1 KGHSH and CDR2 LQKENI. The V end was cut by 0 bases, the J end by 6 bases, with 11 bases between. The CDR3 nucleotides are TGTGCCAGCTCACCACCGGCCGGGGACCATGAAAAACTGTTTTTT. It encodes CASSPPAGDHEKLFF.

The V and J genes are TRBV10-1 and TRBJ1-3, with D possibly TRBD1 on 6 matching bases. This CDR3 spans 15 amino acids. Trimming shortened V by 2 bases and J by 3 bases, and 11 bases separated the two germline ends. The germline V gene encodes CDR1 WNHNN and CDR2 SYGVQD (reference sequence). CDR3 coding DNA: TGCGCCAGCAGTGAGCACAGGGAGGTTGGAAACACCATATATTTT. This translates into CASSEHREVGNTIYF.

The chain links TRBV7-3 to TRBJ2-1; possibly TRBD2 for D (5 bases). This CDR3 is 15 amino acids long. Trimming removed 1 base from V and 2 bases from J, with 9 bases in between. CDR1 and CDR2 (germline): SGHTA, FQGTGA. In DNA, the CDR3 is TGTGCCAGCAGCTTAATGGGGAGCACCTACAATGAGCAGTTCTTC. This translates into CASSLMGSTYNEQFF.

The CDR3 nucleotides read TGTGCCAGCAGCATCAGGGAGCCCTACGAGCAGTACTTC. Its translation: CASSIREPYEQYF. The chain has TRBV7-8 and TRBJ2-7; D may correspond to TRBD1 or TRBD2 (5 bases each). V was pared by 5 bases and J by 2 bases, with 10 bases between. This CDR3 spans 13 amino acids. Germline V gene lookup returns CDR1 SGHVS and CDR2 FQNEAQ.

The chain is built from TRBV7-9 and TRBJ2-5, with 13 bases fitting TRBD2. Trimming at V came to 5 bases and at J to 5 bases, leaving 8 bases not matched to a gene. The CDR3 loop spans 16 amino acids. CDR1 is SEHNR, CDR2 FQNEAQ, per germline (reference sequence). DNA for the CDR3: TGTGCCAGCAGCGCGGGACTAGCGGGGATAGGTGAGACCCAGTACTTC. Translated: CASSAGLAGIGETQYF.

This rearrangement joins TRBV7-3 to TRBJ2-2; D not certain. The V gene's germline CDR1 is SGHTA and CDR2 FQGTGA. V shed 5 bases and J shed 4 bases, with 8 bases lying between them. CDR3 length: 13 amino acids. CDR3 sequence: CASSRDFTGELFF. The CDR3 DNA reads as TGTGCCAGCAGCCGTGACTTCACCGGGGAGCTGTTTTTT. Variable domain in full (rest from reference TRBV7-3 and TRBJ2-2): GAGVSQTPSNKVTEKGKYVELRCDPISGHTALYWYRQSLGQGPEFLIYFQGTGAADDSGLPNDRFFAVRPEGSVSTLKIQRTERGDSAVYLCASSRDFTGELFFGEGSRLTVL.

This chain links TRBV6-1 with TRBJ1-1, with TRBD1 identical over 9 bases. Germline-derived CDR1 and CDR2 are MNHNS and SASEGT. The CDR3 is 14 amino acids. The ends lost 5 bases at V and 7 bases at J; junction bases unmatched: 8. The CDR3 DNA follows: TGTGCCAGCAGTTCCCACGGGACAGGGCTTGAAGCTTTCTTT. It encodes CASSSHGTGLEAFF.

The gene calls are TRBV7-2 and TRBJ2-5; 10 bases are shared with TRBD1. The V and J ends lost 4 bases and 5 bases, in that order; junction bases with no gene match: 10. The CDR3 contains 16 residues. CDR1 is SGHTA and CDR2 is FQGNSA in the germline V gene. In DNA form, the CDR3 reads TGTGCCAGCAGCTCTGTGACAGGGGGCTTTCTGGAGACCCAGTACTTC. Encoded protein: CASSSVTGGFLETQYF.

The V and J genes are TRBV28 and TRBJ1-2; 8 nucleotides agree with TRBD1. V lost 5 bases, J lost 4 bases, and 6 bases stayed unmatched. The CDR3 contains 14 residues. Germline V gene data show CDR1 as MDHEN and CDR2 as SYDVKM. The CDR3 loop reads CASSRQGPRYGYTF. CDR3 bases: TGTGCCAGCAGTCGACAGGGGCCTCGCTATGGCTACACCTTC.

V gene TRBV5-1 combines with J gene TRBJ2-1; 9 nucleotides align to TRBD2. V gave up 1 base and J gave up 6 bases; unmatched junction bases: 11. Germline loops: CDR1 SGHRS, CDR2 YFSETQ. CDR3 size: 17 residues. For the CDR3, the DNA is TGCGCCAGCAGCTTGCCTCTAGCGGGGACAACCAGCAATGAGCAGTTCTTC. Translating it yields CASSLPLAGTTSNEQFF.

The gene calls are TRBV28 and TRBJ1-1, with 7 bases matching TRBD1. The CDR3 runs 13 residues. Trimming took 7 bases from V and 1 from J; bases not matched to a gene: 3. Germline CDR1 reads MDHEN; CDR2 reads SYDVKM. The CDR3 sequence is CASIGDRNTEAFF. The CDR3 DNA sequence: TGTGCCAGCATAGGGGACAGGAACACTGAAGCTTTCTTT.

The chain recombines TRBV4-3 with TRBJ2-6; no firm D call. CDR1 and CDR2 from the germline V gene are LGHNA and YSLEER. The CDR3 has 16 residues. V dropped 0 bases and J dropped 0 bases, with 6 bases sitting between them. CDR3 loop: CASSQEEYSGANVLTF. DNA for the CDR3: TGCGCCAGCAGCCAAGAGGAATACTCTGGGGCCAACGTCCTGACTTTC.